The 6 T cell receptor beta chains below were found in one sample sequenced in a study of CD8 T cells in ankylosing spondylitis. TCRdb used MiXCR to reprocess the 5' RACE reads, holding one entry per CDR3 protein. The repertoire holds around 280,000 distinct CDR3 sequences, with roughly 20% as singletons. The sample was blood, either unsorted or a sorted T cell fraction (not recorded which). The receptor set was obtained from a male donor with ankylosing spondylitis or in good health (not recorded which).

V and J are TRBV7-8 and TRBJ2-7; D may be TRBD2 (5 bases). V dropped 1 base and J dropped 4 bases, with 11 bases sitting between them. The germline gives CDR1 SGHVS, CDR2 FQNEAQ. The CDR3 loop spans 14 amino acids. This CDR3 reads CASSLGAAVYEQYV. The CDR3 region has the DNA TGTGCCAGCAGCTTAGGAGCAGCGGTATACGAGCAGTACGTC.

This sequence joins TRBV6-1 and TRBJ2-1; maybe TRBD2 (6 bases). In germline, CDR1 is MNHNS, CDR2 SASEGT. V was clipped by 4 bases and J by 8 bases, with 9 bases between them. CDR3 size: 12 residues. Here the CDR3 DNA reads TGTGCCAGCAGTGTAGGGGACTATGAGCAGTTCTTC. It translates to CASSVGDYEQFF.

The CDR3 loop is CATSRDESTGVEKLFF. Written as DNA, the CDR3 is TGTGCCACCAGCAGAGATGAGTCGACAGGGGTTGAAAAACTGTTTTTT. This rearrangement joins TRBV15 to TRBJ1-4, with 8 nucleotides matching TRBD1. Trimming cost V 0 bases and J 7 bases; bases outside gene matches: 7. The germline V gene encodes CDR1 LNHNV and CDR2 YYDKDF (reference sequence). This CDR3 comprises 16 residues.

In this sample, this clonotype turned up a few times. The rearrangement links TRBV7-2 to TRBJ1-6; 7 bases map to TRBD1. Germline CDR1 is SGHTA and CDR2 is FQGNSA. The CDR3 consists of 15 residues. The ends lost 4 bases at V and 9 bases at J; junction bases unmatched: 9. CDR3 amino acids: CASSSMTGLGSPLHF. For the CDR3, the DNA is TGTGCCAGCAGCTCGATGACAGGGCTTGGTTCACCCCTCCACTTT.

The chain is built from TRBV5-1 and TRBJ1-2, with 8 bases aligning to TRBD1. Unmatched junction bases numbered 15, after V lost 4 bases and J lost 4 bases. The V gene's germline CDR1 is SGHRS and CDR2 YFSETQ. The CDR3 is made up of 17 amino acids. Here the CDR3 DNA reads TGCGCCAGCAGCCCATGGACAGGACAGGGCACCGCCTATGGCTACACCTTC. Its protein is CASSPWTGQGTAYGYTF. Using reference TRBV5-1 and TRBJ1-2 for the parts outside the CDR3, the full variable domain is KAGVTQTPRYLIKTRGQQVTLSCSPISGHRSVSWYQQTPGQGLQFLFEYFSETQRNKGNFPGRFSGRQFSNSRSEMNVSTLELGDSALYLCASSPWTGQGTAYGYTFGSGTRLTVV.

The rearrangement joins TRBV20-1 to TRBJ2-1, with a tentative D call TRBD1 (6 bases). Germline V CDR1 and CDR2: DFQATT, SNEGSKA (reference sequence). This CDR3 has 13 amino acids. The ends were cut back, 3 bases at V and 4 bases at J, with 10 bases in the middle. CDR3 nucleotide sequence: TGCAGTGCTAGCGGGACACTATACAATGAGCAGTTCTTC. This sequence encodes CSASGTLYNEQFF.